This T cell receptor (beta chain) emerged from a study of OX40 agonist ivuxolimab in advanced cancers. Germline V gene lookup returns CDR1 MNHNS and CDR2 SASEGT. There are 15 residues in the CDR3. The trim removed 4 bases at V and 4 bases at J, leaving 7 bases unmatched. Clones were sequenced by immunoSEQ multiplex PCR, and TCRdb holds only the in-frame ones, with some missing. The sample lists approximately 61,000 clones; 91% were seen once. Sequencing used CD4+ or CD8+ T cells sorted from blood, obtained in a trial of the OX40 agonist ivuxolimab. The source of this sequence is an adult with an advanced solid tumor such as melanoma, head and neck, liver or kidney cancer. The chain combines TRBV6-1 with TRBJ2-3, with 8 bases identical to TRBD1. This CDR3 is CASSADRGGSDTQYF. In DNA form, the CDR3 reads TGTGCCAGCAGTGCCGACAGGGGCGGTTCAGATACGCAGTATTTT.